The 21 T cell receptor beta chains below were found in one sample sequenced in a study of long-term antiretroviral therapy in people with HIV. Sequencing used immunoSEQ v3.0 at survey level. Profiling relied on immunoSEQ multiplex PCR, and the TCRdb table lists in-frame clones only, not all of them. Among some 28,000 clones listed, roughly 78% were seen once. The sequencing used unsorted PBMCs, collected 0.3 years after starting antiretroviral therapy. These receptors were taken from a middle-aged man with HIV.

The chain's CDR3 is CASSFMTFLDLVGNGNIQYF. DNA of the CDR3: TGTGCCAGCAGTTTCATGACATTTCTGGACCTGGTCGGGAATGGTAACATTCAGTACTTC. The chain combines TRBV28 with TRBJ2-4; TRBD2 might be the D (5 bases). Trimming took 3 bases from V and 7 from J, leaving 31 bases between them. This CDR3 comprises 20 residues. Germline V CDR1 and CDR2: MDHEN, SYDVKM. Complete variable domain (other parts from reference TRBV28 and TRBJ2-4): DVKVTQSSRYLVKRTGEKVFLECVQDMDHENMFWYRQDPGLGLRLIYFSYDVKMKEKGDIPEGYSVSREKKERFSLILESASTNQTSMYLCASSFMTFLDLVGNGNIQYFGAGTRLSVL.

The chain links TRBV9 to TRBJ2-1; 9 bases align to TRBD2. The ends lost 0 bases at V and 8 bases at J; junction bases unmatched: 6. The CDR3 spans 15 residues. Per germline, CDR1 SGDLS and CDR2 YYNGEE. The CDR3: CASSVGASGNHEQFF. CDR3 DNA: TGTGCCAGCAGCGTAGGGGCTAGCGGGAACCATGAGCAGTTCTTC.

J is TRBJ2-6 and V is TRBV6-1; D is unclear. Trimming stripped 5 bases from V and 2 bases from J, with 10 bases between. The CDR3 has 15 amino acids. Germline V gene data show CDR1 as MNHNS and CDR2 as SASEGT. CDR3 DNA: TGTGCCAGCAGTCCCGACATCACTGGGGCCAACGTCCTGACTTTC. Protein product: CASSPDITGANVLTF.

V is TRBV5-1 and J is TRBJ2-7; no reliable D call. The CDR3 runs to 13 residues. Germline assignment: CDR1 SGHRS and CDR2 YFSETQ. Trimming removed 1 base at V and 3 bases at J, with 8 bases between. The CDR3 DNA is TGCGCCAGCAGCTTGTACAGCAACTACGAGCAGTACTTC. Its protein product is CASSLYSNYEQYF.

This chain uses TRBV7-9 with TRBJ1-1; the D is unclear. Germline CDR1 reads SEHNR; CDR2 reads FQNEAQ (reference sequence). Trimming left V 1 base short and J 12 bases short, with 15 bases between. There are 13 residues in the CDR3. This chain's CDR3 is CASSLGWTLNSFF. For the CDR3, the DNA is TGTGCCAGCAGCTTAGGATGGACCCTCAACTCTTTCTTT.

The V call is TRBV28, the J call TRBJ2-7; possible D gene TRBD1, 6 bases. V lost 2 bases and J 2 bases, leaving 10 bases between the germline ends. The V gene's germline CDR1 is MDHEN and CDR2 SYDVKM. This CDR3 spans 14 amino acids. CDR3 protein: CASSLHRVPYEQYF. The CDR3 region has the DNA TGTGCCAGCAGTTTACACAGGGTCCCCTACGAGCAGTACTTC. Full variable domain (remainder filled in from reference TRBV28 and TRBJ2-7): DVKVTQSSRYLVKRTGEKVFLECVQDMDHENMFWYRQDPGLGLRLIYFSYDVKMKEKGDIPEGYSVSREKKERFSLILESASTNQTSMYLCASSLHRVPYEQYFGPGTRLTVT.

This sequence joins TRBV10-1 and TRBJ2-2; D may be TRBD1 (6 bases). This CDR3 has 15 amino acids. Germline V gives CDR1 WNHNN, CDR2 SYGVQD (reference sequence). Trimming left V 3 bases short and J 2 bases short, with 10 bases between. The CDR3 spells CASSDRGPNTGELFF. The CDR3 nucleotides are TGCGCCAGCAGTGACAGGGGTCCTAACACCGGGGAGCTGTTTTTT.

The rearrangement joins TRBV19 to TRBJ2-5; 13 nucleotides line up with TRBD2. From germline, CDR1 is LNHDA and CDR2 SQIVND (reference sequence). J lost 3 bases, V lost 5 bases, and 6 bases had no gene match. The CDR3 length is 16 residues. CDR3 residues: CASSLWTSGRKETQYF. CDR3 coding DNA: TGTGCCAGTAGTCTCTGGACTAGCGGGAGAAAAGAGACCCAGTACTTC.

This rearrangement joins TRBV4-1 to TRBJ1-5; 9 bases fit TRBD1. V shed 0 bases, J shed 6 bases, and the junction held 9 bases outside the gene matches. Germline CDR1 MGHRA, CDR2 YSYEKL. The CDR3 runs 17 residues. DNA of the CDR3: TGCGCCAGCAGCCAAGATCCTGGGACAGGGCACGTTCAGCCCCAGCATTTT. It codes for CASSQDPGTGHVQPQHF.

V usage is TRBV5-1 and J usage is TRBJ2-3; D might be TRBD1 (8 bases). Trimming took 7 bases from V and 6 from J, leaving 15 bases between them. The germline V gene has CDR1 SGHRS and CDR2 YFSETQ. The CDR3 sequence is 13 residues long. The CDR3: CASGQQGGDTQYF. The CDR3 DNA sequence: TGCGCCAGCGGACAACAGGGGGGGGATACGCAGTATTTT.

The gene calls are TRBV10-2 and TRBJ2-5; 8 bases line up with TRBD2. After removal of 6 bases from V and 7 bases from J, the junction contained 16 bases not matched to a gene. CDR3 length: 16 residues. CDR1 and CDR2 (germline): WSHSY, SAAADI. CDR3: CASRPPNGSGTRTQYF. DNA for the CDR3: TGCGCCAGCAGGCCCCCTAACGGTAGCGGGACGAGGACCCAGTACTTC.

A remark on this clone: Other nucleotide sequences from this sample produce the same CDR3. The chain is built from TRBV7-2 and TRBJ1-3, with D unresolved. Germline CDR1 is SGHTA and CDR2 is FQGNSA. This CDR3 is built from 12 residues. Trimming shortened V by 5 bases and J by 4 bases, and 6 bases separated the two germline ends. The CDR3: CASSLTGNTIYF. The CDR3 DNA follows: TGTGCCAGCAGCCTGACGGGAAACACCATATATTTT.

The chain has TRBV7-9 and TRBJ1-4; D not certain. Germline assignment: CDR1 SEHNR and CDR2 FQNEAQ (reference sequence). The CDR3 is 13 amino acids. Trimming removed 8 bases at V and 10 bases at J, with 17 bases between. The CDR3 loop reads CASAFIDTGKLFF. CDR3 bases: TGTGCCAGCGCCTTTATAGATACGGGAAAACTGTTTTTT.

V gene TRBV9 combines with J gene TRBJ1-2; 7 bases match TRBD1. V lost 4 bases and J lost 4; bases outside the gene matches: 10. This CDR3 region has 15 residues. Germline CDR1 reads SGDLS; CDR2 reads YYNGEE. CDR3 sequence: CASSPQTGFSYGYTF. The CDR3 DNA reads TGTGCCAGCAGCCCGCAGACAGGGTTCAGCTATGGCTACACCTTC.

This clone came up once. The genes are TRBV28 and TRBJ2-6; D is uncertain. V was cut by 6 bases and J by 0 bases, with 6 bases left in between. The length of the CDR3 is 14 residues. Per germline, CDR1 MDHEN and CDR2 SYDVKM. CDR3 loop: CASSTSSGANVLTF. The CDR3 DNA follows: TGTGCCAGCAGCACAAGCTCTGGGGCCAACGTCCTGACTTTC.

This clone was picked up one time. In nucleotides, the CDR3 is TGTGCCAGCAGTTTAGCCGCGGGGTACACAGATACGCAGTATTTT. Translating it yields CASSLAAGYTDTQYF. The chain recombines TRBV28 with TRBJ2-3; a possible D gene is TRBD2 (6 bases). Looked up from germline, CDR1 is MDHEN and CDR2 is SYDVKM. CDR3 length equals 15 residues. V was pared by 2 bases and J by 2 bases, with 11 bases between. Looking up the rest from reference TRBV28 and TRBJ2-3 gives the full variable domain: DVKVTQSSRYLVKRTGEKVFLECVQDMDHENMFWYRQDPGLGLRLIYFSYDVKMKEKGDIPEGYSVSREKKERFSLILESASTNQTSMYLCASSLAAGYTDTQYFGPGTRLTVL.

The gene calls are TRBV18 and TRBJ2-7; 9 nucleotides agree with TRBD2. The CDR3 has 13 amino acids. V was clipped by 6 bases and J by 2 bases; unmatched bases: 2. The germline CDR1 and CDR2 sequences are KGHSH and LQKENI. The CDR3 coding sequence is TGTGCCAGCTCTCTAGCGGGACCCTACGAGCAGTACTTC. This sequence encodes CASSLAGPYEQYF.

The chain couples TRBV5-5 to TRBJ2-2; maybe TRBD2 (6 bases). V gave up 0 bases and J gave up 3 bases, with 6 bases separating them. This CDR3 has 14 residues. CDR1 SGHKS and CDR2 YYEKEE come from the germline V gene (reference sequence). CDR3 DNA sequence: TGTGCCAGCAGCTTGGCGGGGGACACCGGGGAGCTGTTTTTT. It encodes CASSLAGDTGELFF.

CDR3 sequence: CSVADGNTEAFF. The DNA for the CDR3 is TGCAGCGTCGCCGACGGGAACACTGAAGCTTTCTTT. V is TRBV29-1 and J is TRBJ1-1; D ambiguous. This CDR3 is built from 12 residues. Germline CDR1 SQVTM, CDR2 ANQGSEA. V was shortened by 6 bases and J by 1 base, with 9 bases between the two germline ends.

V and J are TRBV6-5 and TRBJ1-1, with D tentatively TRBD1 (5 bases). CDR3 length equals 15 residues. The germline gives CDR1 MNHEY, CDR2 SVGAGI. V was trimmed by 1 base and J by 5 bases, leaving 14 bases between them. CDR3 in DNA: TGTGCCAGCAGTTACTTAGGGTCGGGGGTTACTGAAGCTTTCTTT. Its protein product is CASSYLGSGVTEAFF.

This clone ranks as medium-sized. This chain connects TRBV9 to TRBJ2-7; tentative D call: TRBD2 (5 bases). V dropped 1 base and J dropped 2 bases, with 10 bases sitting between them. CDR1 is SGDLS and CDR2 is YYNGEE in the germline V gene. The CDR3 spans 14 residues. The CDR3 nucleotides read TGTGCCAGCAGCGTATCTGGGAGACCCTACGAGCAGTACTTC. It yields the protein CASSVSGRPYEQYF.